Below, one T cell receptor (beta chain) is given with its context. What it binds is not known. The CDR3 spans 14 residues. Germline assignment: CDR1 LNHNV and CDR2 YYDKDF (reference sequence). Trimming cost V 6 bases and J 5 bases, with 13 bases left between them. This sample was taken from a study of response to subunit inactivated influenza vaccine. TCRdb used MiXCR to reprocess the RT-PCR reads, holding one entry per CDR3 protein. The sample includes over 450,000 distinct CDR3 sequences, around 13% of them seen just once. Study-wide findings and caveats: T cells newly recruited by each seasonal influenza vaccination are few, the authors suggested.

The TCR originated in a man aged 50-60 years who received an inactivated influenza vaccine. The genes are TRBV15 and TRBJ1-4, with D unresolved. The sample here was PBMCs from blood, taken 45 days after vaccination. The CDR3: CATSLSTANEKLFF. The CDR3 nucleotides are TGTGCCACCAGTTTAAGCACCGCAAATGAAAAACTGTTTTTT.